Below, 20 T cell receptor beta chains from the same sample are listed, as sequenced in a study of blood T cells in healthy people across ages. The authors ran a second PCR of about 7 to 11 cycles using a sample-barcoded 5' primer and a J-beta primer mix. TCRdb used MiXCR to reprocess the 5' RACE reads, holding one entry per CDR3 protein. Of fewer than 1.5 million distinct CDR3 sequences in the sample, about 43% were seen once. The sample comprised blood. The receptors stem from a woman between 18 and 29 years old in good health.

The CDR3 region has the DNA TGCAGTGCTAGAAAGGGACAAAATTCACCCCTCCACTTT. Translation: CSARKGQNSPLHF. This chain joins TRBV20-1 and TRBJ1-6, with a possible D match to TRBD1 (6 bases). Germline lookup yields CDR1 DFQATT and CDR2 SNEGSKA (reference sequence). This CDR3 region has 13 residues. Trimming removed 2 bases from V and 7 bases from J, with 9 bases in between.

This clonotype was counted only a few times. The genes are TRBV6-6 and TRBJ2-7; maybe TRBD1 (5 bases). Trimming left V 5 bases short and J 2 bases short, with 13 bases between. Per the germline V gene, CDR1 is MNHNY and CDR2 is SVGAGI (reference sequence). The length of the CDR3 is 14 residues. This CDR3 is CASSQQLGPYEQYF. CDR3 DNA: TGTGCCAGCAGTCAACAGTTGGGGCCCTACGAGCAGTACTTC.

The chain is built from TRBV6-5 and TRBJ1-5; no firm D call. The length of the CDR3 is 19 residues. Germline V gene lookup returns CDR1 MNHEY and CDR2 SVGAGI. With 2 bases removed from V and 1 base from J, the gap between germline ends came to 21 bases. CDR3 in amino acids: CASSYLLFNPVLSNQPQHF. As DNA, the CDR3 is TGTGCCAGCAGTTACCTCTTATTTAATCCGGTCCTGAGCAATCAGCCCCAGCATTTT.

In its sample, this clonotype was seen a few times. The chain links TRBV9 to TRBJ2-1; D uncertain. This CDR3 is built from 13 residues. CDR1 is SGDLS and CDR2 is YYNGEE in the germline V gene. V lost 0 bases and J lost 2, with 3 bases in between. The CDR3 DNA reads as TGTGCCAGCAGCGTAGAGACCTACAATGAGCAGTTCTTC. Encoded protein: CASSVETYNEQFF.

This clonotype was observed a few times. This CDR3 reads CSALRGLGEKLFF. CDR3 coding DNA: TGCAGCGCTCTCCGGGGACTAGGGGAAAAACTGTTTTTT. The chain joins TRBV29-1 to TRBJ1-4, with a weak D call TRBD1 (5 bases). Trimming removed 7 bases at V and 8 bases at J, with 17 bases between. Germline V gene lookup returns CDR1 SQVTM and CDR2 ANQGSEA. This CDR3 contains 13 residues.

For the CDR3, the DNA is TGCAGTGCTAGAGCCCAGCGGGAGCAATCCTACGAGCAGTACTTC. Encoded protein: CSARAQREQSYEQYF. This rearrangement joins TRBV20-1 to TRBJ2-7; 8 bases line up with TRBD2. V lost 1 base, J lost 1 base, and 6 bases stayed unmatched. CDR3 length: 15 residues. Germline CDR1 reads DFQATT; CDR2 reads SNEGSKA (reference sequence).

The chain couples TRBV5-1 to TRBJ1-5, with D tentatively TRBD1 (5 bases). V was pared by 3 bases and J by 4 bases, with 14 bases between. This CDR3 is 15 amino acids long. Germline V gene data show CDR1 as SGHRS and CDR2 as YFSETQ. CDR3 coding DNA: TGCGCCAGCAGCTGGGGGACGGCCGATAATCAGCCCCAGCATTTT. Translated: CASSWGTADNQPQHF.

This clonotype was detected only a few times. The chain is built from TRBV10-3 and TRBJ2-5; D unresolved. Germline CDR1 and CDR2: ENHRY and SYGVKD. CDR3 length equals 13 residues. V was cut by 6 bases and J by 0 bases, with 8 bases left in between. CDR3 DNA sequence: TGTGCCATCAGCCCGGAGTACCAAGAGACCCAGTACTTC. Amino acids: CAISPEYQETQYF.

This chain connects TRBV7-9 to TRBJ2-5, with TRBD2 as a possible D gene (5 bases). Trimming pared 6 bases from V and 1 base from J, leaving 12 bases between. The CDR3 runs 14 residues. CDR1 is SEHNR and CDR2 is FQNEAQ in the germline V gene (reference sequence). CDR3 in amino acids: CASSLWTVQETQYF. DNA of the CDR3: TGTGCCAGCAGTCTGTGGACTGTCCAAGAGACCCAGTACTTC.

The table lists this clonotype with a few counts. The rearrangement uses TRBV4-2 and TRBJ1-1; D gene unclear. The germline V gene has CDR1 LGHNA and CDR2 YNFKEQ. The CDR3 contains 13 residues. Trimming removed 1 base at V and 5 bases at J, with 8 bases between. CDR3 amino acids: CASSQVILTEAFF. Here the CDR3 DNA reads TGTGCCAGCAGCCAAGTCATCCTAACTGAAGCTTTCTTT.

This clonotype has only a few counts. This CDR3 is CASTSNLNTGELFF. The DNA for the CDR3 is TGTGCCAGCACCTCTAACCTGAACACCGGGGAGCTGTTTTTT. The rearrangement joins TRBV6-6 to TRBJ2-2; the D is unclear. This CDR3 comprises 14 residues. Trimming left V 7 bases short and J 1 base short, with 10 bases between. CDR1 and CDR2 (germline): MNHNY, SVGAGI (reference sequence).

The V and J genes are TRBV5-1 and TRBJ2-7; the match to TRBD1 covers 8 bases. The CDR3 runs 15 residues. The germline gives CDR1 SGHRS, CDR2 YFSETQ. The junction had 4 bases not matched to a gene; V was cut back by 0 bases and J by 2 bases. The DNA for the CDR3 is TGCGCCAGCAGCTTGGGACAGGGGTCTGCCTACGAGCAGTACTTC. It encodes CASSLGQGSAYEQYF.

This rearrangement joins TRBV5-1 to TRBJ2-3; 11 nucleotides line up with TRBD2. Unmatched junction bases numbered 12, after V lost 4 bases and J lost 2 bases. The CDR3 is 18 amino acids. The germline gives CDR1 SGHRS, CDR2 YFSETQ. The CDR3 here is CASSPGLAGASVTDTQYF. CDR3 coding DNA: TGCGCCAGCAGCCCCGGACTAGCGGGTGCGTCAGTCACAGATACGCAGTATTTT. The variable domain in full, with the rest retrieved from reference TRBV5-1 and TRBJ2-3, is KAGVTQTPRYLIKTRGQQVTLSCSPISGHRSVSWYQQTPGQGLQFLFEYFSETQRNKGNFPGRFSGRQFSNSRSEMNVSTLELGDSALYLCASSPGLAGASVTDTQYFGPGTRLTVL.

V and J are TRBV5-1 and TRBJ2-3; weak D call: TRBD1 (6 bases). CDR3 size: 15 residues. Per germline, CDR1 SGHRS and CDR2 YFSETQ. V dropped 3 bases and J dropped 1 base, with 12 bases sitting between them. This CDR3 reads CASSSNGQRTDTQYF. For the CDR3, the DNA is TGCGCCAGCAGCTCGAACGGACAGCGCACAGATACGCAGTATTTT.

This clonotype is a singleton in its sample. V usage is TRBV28 and J usage is TRBJ2-4, with TRBD1 identical over 7 bases. Judging by the DNA end, TRBJ2-7 fits better; the J call may be wrong. CDR1 and CDR2 from the germline V gene are MDHEN and SYDVKM. The CDR3 has 15 amino acids. The CDR3 spells CASSLSVQGAYEQYF. The CDR3 DNA is TGTGCCAGCAGTTTATCTGTTCAGGGGGCCTACGAGCAGTACTTC.

This clonotype was detected a few times. The V call is TRBV25-1, the J call TRBJ1-1; D possibly corresponds to TRBD1 (6 bases). The CDR3 totals 14 residues. Germline V gene sequence: CDR1 MGHDK, CDR2 SYGVNS. The V and J ends lost 3 bases and 3 bases respectively, with 11 bases between them. The CDR3: CASSDYPGDTEAFF. DNA for the CDR3: TGTGCCAGCAGTGATTACCCAGGGGACACTGAAGCTTTCTTT.

This clonotype came up a few times. V usage is TRBV20-1 and J usage is TRBJ2-7; TRBD2 matches 7 bases. The germline V gene has CDR1 DFQATT and CDR2 SNEGSKA (reference sequence). The J segment lost 0 bases and the V segment lost 1 base, leaving 6 bases of the junction unmatched. This CDR3 has 15 amino acids. CDR3 residues: CSARVISGSSYEQYF. The CDR3 region has the DNA TGCAGTGCTAGAGTCATTAGCGGGTCCTCCTACGAGCAGTACTTC.

The chain has TRBV5-1 and TRBJ2-1; 12 nucleotides agree with TRBD2. This CDR3 spans 15 amino acids. V trimming: 4 bases; J trimming: 8 bases; junction bases outside the gene matches: 7. Germline V gene sequence: CDR1 SGHRS, CDR2 YFSETQ. The CDR3, as DNA: TGCGCCAGCAGCGTGACTAGCGGGGGTGGCTATGAGCAGTTCTTC. It translates to CASSVTSGGGYEQFF.

The chain has TRBV7-3 and TRBJ2-5; TRBD2 agrees at 13 bases. The germline V gene encodes CDR1 SGHTA and CDR2 FQGTGA. The CDR3 spans 19 residues. The V and J ends lost 5 bases and 3 bases, in that order; junction bases with no gene match: 15. The CDR3 loop reads CASSPRLAGGARLKETQYF. DNA for the CDR3: TGTGCCAGCAGCCCACGACTAGCGGGGGGCGCACGGCTAAAAGAGACCCAGTACTTC.

This chain joins TRBV6-5 and TRBJ1-2; 9 bases line up with TRBD1. There are 15 residues in the CDR3. Germline V lookup: CDR1 MNHEY, CDR2 SVGAGI. Trimming cost V 4 bases and J 4 bases; bases outside gene matches: 7. The CDR3 loop reads CASSLPGTGTYGYTF. In DNA form, the CDR3 reads TGTGCCAGCAGTTTACCCGGGACAGGGACCTATGGCTACACCTTC.